This paragraph reports one T cell receptor beta chain. Germline V lookup: CDR1 SGHNT, CDR2 YYREEE (reference sequence). The CDR3 runs to 14 residues. Germline trimming cut 0 bases from V and 5 bases from J; bases unmatched to any gene: 2. This sample stems from a study of blood T cell repertoires in COVID-19. Across the whole study: COVID-19 samples, acute and convalescent, were from the United States, Italy and Spain. In each case, the material was cDNA or gDNA derived from T cells, B-cell-depleted T cells, or PBMCs.

In the original processing: Reference gene primer amplification yielded estimated nucleated cell counts. Method: immunoSEQ multiplex PCR; TCRdb's copy keeps in-frame clones and lacks some. The DNA gave D and trimming, while V, J and clone size come from that table. The sample includes 200,000 to 300,000 clones, roughly nine tenths of them seen just once. The source is a man aged 35-49 years who had recovered from COVID-19. The material sequenced was peripheral blood. The chain uses TRBV5-4 and TRBJ2-5; 9 bases map to TRBD2. CDR3 residues: CASSLGAGGETQYF. The CDR3 nucleotides are TGTGCCAGCAGCTTGGGCGCGGGGGGGGAGACCCAGTACTTC.